This TCR beta chain came from a study of blood T cell repertoires in COVID-19. The authors' processing: Amplification from reference gene primers served as the basis for estimated nucleated cell counts. Assay used: immunoSEQ multiplex PCR; TCRdb lists only in-frame clones, some missing. That table gives V, J and clone size, and the DNA gave D and trimming. Of some 330,000 clones in the sample, about 87% were seen once. The CDR3 is made up of 15 amino acids. The germline CDR1 and CDR2 sequences are LNHDA and SQIVND (reference sequence). Comments on this clone: Compared with germline, one end of the junction differs, possibly owing to a read error.

The sample taken for sequencing was PBMCs or T cells enriched from blood (not recorded which). The receptor comes from a young man who had recovered from COVID-19. The chain couples TRBV19 to TRBJ2-1, with 8 bases that match TRBD2. The CDR3 loop is CASSVDGGAYNEQFF. The CDR3 bases are TGTGCCAGTAGTGTAGACGGGGGGGCCTACAATGAGCAGTTCTTC. The full variable domain, with the rest looked up from reference TRBV19 and TRBJ2-1, is DGGITQSPKYLFRKEGQNVTLSCEQNLNHDAMYWYRQDPGQGLRLIYYSQIVNDFQKGDIAEGYSVSREKKESFPLTVTSAQKNPTAFYLCASSVDGGAYNEQFFGPGTRLTVL.